These 23 T cell receptor beta chains originate from one sample sequenced in a study of PD-1 blockade in classical Hodgkin lymphoma. The repertoire was sequenced with immunoSEQ multiplex PCR; TCRdb's copy has only in-frame clones and lacks some. The data hold approximately 27,000 clones, with around 86% observed a single time. Each patient's relapse followed autologous stem cell transplantation, and brentuximab vedotin exposure varied. The sequencing here drew on peripheral blood mononuclear cells (PBMCs), taken at baseline. These receptors came from a human donor with classical Hodgkin lymphoma.

The CDR3, as DNA: TGTGCCAGCAGCTTCGGACAGGGGAATCAGCCCCAGCATTTT. The encoded protein is CASSFGQGNQPQHF. This chain links TRBV7-8 with TRBJ1-5, with 9 bases that match TRBD1. The germline V gene has CDR1 SGHVS and CDR2 FQNEAQ. The CDR3 consists of 14 residues. V was pared by 3 bases and J by 4 bases, with 1 base of the junction left unmatched.

The chain recombines TRBV7-8 with TRBJ1-1; D not resolved. Looked up from germline, CDR1 is SGHVS and CDR2 is FQNEAQ. The CDR3 sequence is 14 residues long. Between the trimmed V and J ends, which lost 1 base and 2 bases, there was a span of 8 bases. The CDR3: CASSLEAGNTEAFF. CDR3 DNA sequence: TGTGCCAGCAGCTTAGAGGCAGGAAACACTGAAGCTTTCTTT.

The chain couples TRBV2 to TRBJ2-3; 7 bases line up with TRBD2. Trimming took 9 bases from V and 4 from J; bases not matched to a gene: 10. CDR3 length: 14 residues. Germline CDR1 SNHLY, CDR2 FYNNEI. The DNA of the CDR3 is TGTGCCAGTGGAGCGGGACTATCCCCAGATACGCAGTATTTT. This sequence encodes CASGAGLSPDTQYF.

The V call is TRBV28, the J call TRBJ1-1; D is possibly TRBD1 (5 bases). Germline lookup yields CDR1 MDHEN and CDR2 SYDVKM. The CDR3 length is 14 residues. The ends were cut back, 2 bases at V and 1 base at J, with 8 bases in the middle. The CDR3 is CASSLGTENTEAFF. The CDR3, as DNA: TGTGCCAGCAGTTTAGGGACGGAGAACACTGAAGCTTTCTTT.

The genes are TRBV12-5 and TRBJ2-5, with 7 bases identical to TRBD2. The trim removed 4 bases at V and 5 bases at J, leaving 7 bases unmatched. The CDR3 length is 14 residues. The germline V gene encodes CDR1 LGHNT and CDR2 FRNRAP. CDR3 nucleotides: TGTGCTAGTGGTTCCTCCGGGGGGAGGGAGACCCAGTACTTC. Translating it yields CASGSSGGRETQYF.

The chain carries TRBV10-3 and TRBJ1-1, with TRBD1 identical over 8 bases. The V segment lost 3 bases and the J segment 1 base; nucleotides outside the gene matches: 4. The CDR3 runs 15 residues. The germline V gene encodes CDR1 ENHRY and CDR2 SYGVKD. The CDR3 DNA reads TGTGCCATCAGTGACAGGGGGCGGAAGAACACTGAAGCTTTCTTT. Its protein product is CAISDRGRKNTEAFF.

The chain recombines TRBV29-1 with TRBJ2-3, with TRBD1 as a possible D gene (6 bases). Germline CDR1 and CDR2: SQVTM and ANQGSEA. This CDR3 is 16 amino acids long. V was shortened by 8 bases and J by 11 bases, with 32 bases between the two germline ends. The CDR3 coding sequence is TGCAGCTCTAAGGAGTTCGGGATGCATACTCCAGGGGAGCAGTATTTT. Its protein is CSSKEFGMHTPGEQYF.

This chain joins TRBV9 and TRBJ2-3; 8 positions match TRBD2. Germline values: CDR1 SGDLS, CDR2 YYNGEE. V was pared by 0 bases and J by 6 bases, with 12 bases of the junction left unmatched. The CDR3 sequence is 17 residues long. As DNA, the CDR3 is TGTGCCAGCAGCGTAGGGGGAGCGGGGGCCGGGAGTGATACGCAGTATTTT. Translation: CASSVGGAGAGSDTQYF.

The rearrangement uses TRBV6-5 and TRBJ2-5; D may be TRBD1 (6 bases). The J call is doubtful: the DNA matches TRBJ2-7 better. CDR1 is MNHEY and CDR2 is SVGAGI in the germline V gene. The length of the CDR3 is 15 residues. Here the CDR3 reads CASSPQTGTIYEQYF. The CDR3 nucleotides are TGTGCCAGCAGTCCCCAAACAGGGACCATATACGAGCAGTACTTC.

CDR3 region: CASSLTLTRYNEQFF. CDR3 bases: TGTGCCAGCAGCCTAACCTTGACTAGATACAATGAGCAGTTCTTC. The chain employs TRBV6-5 and TRBJ2-1; D is perhaps TRBD2 (6 bases). Trimming stripped 6 bases from V and 4 bases from J, with 16 bases between. CDR3 size: 15 residues. Looked up from germline, CDR1 is MNHEY and CDR2 is SVGAGI.

The CDR3 region is CASSGQWGVVNTEAFF. The CDR3 DNA reads TGTGCCAGCAGTGGACAGTGGGGAGTGGTGAACACTGAAGCTTTCTTT. The rearrangement joins TRBV6-1 to TRBJ1-1, with D perhaps TRBD1 (5 bases). The CDR3 length is 16 residues. Per the germline V gene, CDR1 is MNHNS and CDR2 is SASEGT. V was cut by 4 bases and J by 0 bases, with 15 bases left in between.

V usage is TRBV7-9 and J usage is TRBJ1-6; D gene unclear. The CDR3 consists of 15 residues. The germline V gene encodes CDR1 SEHNR and CDR2 FQNEAQ (reference sequence). V lost 1 base and J lost 5, with 9 bases in between. The CDR3 nucleotides are TGTGCCAGCAGCTTAGAAGGTTCCGATAATTCACCCCTCCACTTT. It encodes CASSLEGSDNSPLHF.

This sequence joins TRBV7-3 and TRBJ2-1; TRBD1 matches 7 bases. Germline trimming cut 5 bases from V and 9 bases from J; bases unmatched to any gene: 7. The CDR3 loop spans 13 amino acids. The germline V gene encodes CDR1 SGHTA and CDR2 FQGTGA. CDR3 nucleotides: TGTGCCAGCAGCCTCACAGGGGTTTTTGAGCAGTTCTTC. Its protein is CASSLTGVFEQFF.

This sequence joins TRBV5-1 and TRBJ2-2; no definite D call. With 1 base removed from V and 0 bases from J, the gap between germline ends came to 4 bases. This CDR3 spans 14 amino acids. Germline V gives CDR1 SGHRS, CDR2 YFSETQ. The DNA of the CDR3 is TGCGCCAGCAGCTTGTCAGCGAACACCGGGGAGCTGTTTTTT. The encoded protein is CASSLSANTGELFF.

This clone was detected only once. Mismatch with germline at one junction end may stem from a read error. The CDR3 sequence is CASSLAPSQGTQYF. The CDR3 nucleotides read TGTGCCAGCAGCTTAGCGCCTAGTCAAGGGACCCAGTACTTC. The chain couples TRBV7-2 to TRBJ2-5, with D hard to call. Germline V CDR1 and CDR2: SGHTA, FQGNSA. The CDR3 runs to 14 residues.

There are a few counts of this clone. The V gene is TRBV7-6, the J gene TRBJ1-6; D gene uncertain. The V gene lost 2 bases and the J gene lost 10 bases, with 9 bases spanning the gap. The germline V gene encodes CDR1 SGHVS and CDR2 FNYEAQ. The length of the CDR3 is 13 residues. The CDR3 DNA reads as TGTGCCAGCAGCTTACAGGTTAACTCACCCCTCCACTTT. It codes for CASSLQVNSPLHF.

This chain joins TRBV10-3 and TRBJ1-5; 11 nucleotides match TRBD1. The CDR3 is made up of 14 amino acids. Trimming removed 6 bases from V and 5 bases from J; junction bases left unmatched: 3. Germline-derived CDR1 and CDR2 are ENHRY and SYGVKD. The CDR3 sequence: CAIRDRGLDQPQHF. In DNA form, the CDR3 reads TGTGCCATCAGGGACAGGGGGCTCGATCAGCCCCAGCATTTT.

The chain recombines TRBV6-1 with TRBJ1-2; the match to TRBD1 covers 7 bases. CDR3 length equals 18 residues. The trim removed 4 bases at V and 5 bases at J, leaving 19 bases unmatched. CDR1 is MNHNS and CDR2 is SASEGT in the germline V gene. CDR3 in amino acids: CASSVRDRTLSLRYGYTF. The CDR3 DNA is TGTGCCAGCAGTGTTCGGGACAGAACCCTCTCCCTCCGGTATGGCTACACCTTC.

This sequence joins TRBV7-9 and TRBJ2-7; TRBD2 agrees at 10 bases. The CDR3 sequence is 14 residues long. Germline CDR1 SEHNR, CDR2 FQNEAQ (reference sequence). Unmatched junction bases numbered 6, after V lost 5 bases and J lost 5 bases. The CDR3 protein is CASSHSGGINEQYF. CDR3 nucleotides: TGTGCCAGCAGCCATAGCGGGGGGATCAACGAGCAGTACTTC. Combining the CDR3 with reference TRBV7-9 and TRBJ2-7 gives the whole variable domain DTGVSQNPRHKITKRGQNVTFRCDPISEHNRLYWYRQTLGQGPEFLTYFQNEAQLEKSRLLSDRFSAERPKGSFSTLEIQRTEQGDSAMYLCASSHSGGINEQYFGPGTRLTVT.

CDR3 sequence reads: CASSVVGANVLTF. In DNA, the CDR3 is TGTGCCAGCAGCGTAGTCGGGGCCAACGTCCTGACTTTC. The chain combines TRBV9 with TRBJ2-6; no clear D gene. The CDR3 covers 13 residues. Trimming stripped 0 bases from V and 4 bases from J, with 2 bases between. Per the germline V gene, CDR1 is SGDLS and CDR2 is YYNGEE.

This chain connects TRBV5-1 to TRBJ1-6; possible D gene TRBD1, 5 bases. CDR3 length: 18 residues. Germline lookup yields CDR1 SGHRS and CDR2 YFSETQ. Trimming took off 1 base at V and 7 bases at J, with 21 bases between the two ends. CDR3 in DNA: TGCGCCAGCAGCTTGCGGGACTTTCCTCTCGCCGGGAATTCACCCCTCCACTTT. Translating gives CASSLRDFPLAGNSPLHF. Filled out from reference TRBV5-1 and TRBJ1-6, the complete variable domain reads KAGVTQTPRYLIKTRGQQVTLSCSPISGHRSVSWYQQTPGQGLQFLFEYFSETQRNKGNFPGRFSGRQFSNSRSEMNVSTLELGDSALYLCASSLRDFPLAGNSPLHFGNGTRLTVT.

The rearrangement uses TRBV5-1 and TRBJ1-6; D is unresolved. Deletions cut 1 base from V and 9 bases from J, with 11 bases between. The CDR3 runs to 14 residues. CDR1 is SGHRS and CDR2 is YFSETQ in the germline V gene. CDR3: CASSLSGVASPLHF. CDR3 sequence (DNA): TGCGCCAGCAGCTTGAGCGGGGTCGCTTCACCCCTCCACTTT.

This clone showed up just a few times. This chain links TRBV9 with TRBJ2-3, with 8 bases identical to TRBD2. The V segment lost 4 bases and the J segment 2 bases; nucleotides outside the gene matches: 9. The CDR3 extends over 16 amino acids. Per the germline V gene, CDR1 is SGDLS and CDR2 is YYNGEE. The CDR3 loop reads CASSPLASGLTDTQYF. DNA for the CDR3: TGTGCCAGCAGCCCCCTAGCTAGCGGGCTCACAGATACGCAGTATTTT.